This T cell receptor beta chain was obtained from a study of T cells expressing NK-cell markers. The overall study: TCR beta repertoires came from sorted CD3+CD56+NKG2C+, CD3+CD56+NKG2C- and CD3+CD56-NKG2C+ T cells. Study results and limitations: HCMV specificity was not established for the expanded NKG2C+ T cell clones. Of the CD8+ T cell pool in over 5 donors, roughly 1.0-8% was accounted for by dominant NKG2C+ clonotypes.

TCRdb re-called the 5' RACE reads and catalogs CDR3 proteins one per entry, DNA excluded. The sample includes 450,000 to 600,000 distinct CDR3 sequences. CDR1 SGHDT and CDR2 YYEEEE come from the germline V gene. The length of the CDR3 is 13 residues. For this clonotype: The antigen is not known.

What was sequenced was blood T cells: a sorted CD56 or NKG2C T cell subset, CD4+ or CD8+ T cells, or bulk PBMC T cells (not recorded which). This chain connects TRBV5-6 to TRBJ1-1. The sequence was obtained from a man aged 18-30 years in good health. The CDR3 reads CASSFTDVTEAFF.